This T cell receptor (beta chain) derives from a study of blood T cell repertoires in COVID-19. At the level of the study: The origin of the acute and convalescent COVID-19 samples was the United States, Italy and Spain.

Participant age was roughly 18 to 90 years, and participants resided in approximately 24 US areas. Participant reports of clinical history set cohort assignment. Original processing methods: Quantification of nucleated cells was approximated via reference gene primer amplification. The repertoire was sequenced with immunoSEQ multiplex PCR; TCRdb's copy has only in-frame clones and lacks some. Clone size and the V and J calls come from that table; the DNA yielded D and trimming. The sample has hundreds of thousands of clones, approximately 78% seen once. The origin of this receptor is a man in his forties who had been exposed to COVID-19. The material sequenced was PBMCs or T cells enriched from blood (not recorded which).

CDR3 sequence reads: CASSPPWAGGGPGELFF. CDR3 DNA sequence: TGTGCCAGCAGCCCCCCTTGGGCGGGAGGGGGCCCCGGGGAGCTGTTTTTT. The genes are TRBV9 and TRBJ2-2, with 9 nucleotides matching TRBD2. The length of the CDR3 is 17 residues. J was trimmed by 6 bases and V by 4 bases; bases with no gene match: 13. Germline V gene sequence: CDR1 SGDLS, CDR2 YYNGEE.